Following are 3 T cell receptor beta chains from one sample sequenced in a study of T cells in Graves' hyperthyroidism and ophthalmopathy. Regions amplified from RNA transcripts were the TCR beta CDR3 regions. With the HTBI primer set, the TCR CDR3 went through a first round of RT-PCR. TCRdb reanalysed the multiplex PCR reads using MiXCR and keeps one entry per CDR3 protein. The profile shows hundreds of thousands of distinct CDR3 sequences, roughly 15% of them singletons. The sequenced sample was blood. All receptors come from a woman aged 45-65 years with Graves' ophthalmopathy.

This clonotype was detected ten times or more. The chain carries TRBV7-2 and TRBJ2-7; D might be TRBD1 or TRBD2, each matching 5 bases. Trimming removed 5 bases from V and 0 bases from J, with 14 bases in between. The CDR3 loop spans 15 amino acids. Germline V gives CDR1 SGHTA, CDR2 FQGNSA. CDR3 DNA: TGTGCCAGCAGCCGAGGGGCAGGTTACTCCTACGAGCAGTACTTC. Amino acid sequence: CASSRGAGYSYEQYF.

This clonotype was observed a few times. The chain uses TRBV12-3 or TRBV12-4 and TRBJ1-1; 8 nucleotides match TRBD1. The CDR3 length is 17 residues. V lost 7 bases, J lost 6 bases, and 19 bases stayed unmatched. Here the CDR3 reads CASISGGVVRRGAEAFF. CDR3 coding DNA: TGTGCCAGCATCTCAGGGGGCGTCGTTCGGCGGGGGGCTGAAGCTTTCTTT.

This clonotype was counted many times. The chain recombines TRBV7-2 with TRBJ1-2, with D possibly TRBD1 on 6 matching bases. Germline CDR1 SGHTA, CDR2 FQGNSA. V was shortened by 2 bases and J by 7 bases, with 8 bases between the two germline ends. This CDR3 region has 12 residues. Written as DNA, the CDR3 is TGTGCCAGCAGCTTACAGGGGAGTGGCTACACCTTC. This sequence encodes CASSLQGSGYTF.